This T cell receptor (beta chain) was observed in a study of molecular identifiers for immune sequencing clone quantification. This clonotype was counted only a few times. The antigen is unknown. With a much larger clone just one base away, this may be a read error. Both previously described methods and listed TCR primers were employed to make bulk TCR libraries. TCRdb reprocessed the PCR reads with MiXCR, giving one entry per CDR3 protein. The sample includes some 89,000 distinct CDR3 sequences, roughly 26% seen only once; the top ten take about 0.99%. Study results and caveats: In naive cells, clones above 20 RNA copies held under 1% of molecules, whereas in effector cells they held over 97%. Sizes of clones that are highly expanded could be underestimated (if identical TCR molecules share a barcode).

CDR1 DFQATT and CDR2 SNEGSKA come from the germline V gene (reference sequence). The CDR3 is 14 amino acids. Unmatched junction bases numbered 4, after V lost 0 bases and J lost 5 bases. This chain links TRBV20-1 with TRBJ2-7, with 10 nucleotides matching TRBD2. Sequenced input: naive CD8+ T cells from blood, with Jurkat cell RNA spiked in. Stated subset: FACS-sorted CD8+CD4-CCR7+CD45RA+ naive T cells. The TCR originated in a human donor in good health. Some libraries in this study had Jurkat cell RNA spiked in. The CDR3 here is CSARDASGSHEQYF. CDR3 nucleotide sequence: TGCAGTGCTAGAGATGCTAGCGGGAGCCACGAGCAGTACTTC.